A selection of T cell receptor beta chains follows, all from one sample in a study of T-cell reconstitution after alpha-beta-depleted transplantation in children. TCRdb reprocessed the PCR reads with MiXCR, giving one entry per CDR3 protein. This sample has about 460,000 distinct CDR3 sequences, with about 10% found just once. Sample: PBMCs, mostly from graft donor cells, taken 180 days after TCRalphabeta/CD19-depleted stem cell transplant. These receptors were collected from a female patient aged 2 to 10 who had a stem cell transplant for aplastic anemia, so the T cells may come from the graft donor. The CDR3 runs from the conserved cysteine through the conserved F or W. A D gene is named only where the DNA matches it firmly. Part of the rows lack a size; the others show once, few, many or a class for expanded clones.

>TRBV2|NA|NA|TRBJ2-5
CASSDLGVQETQYF
TGTGCCAGCAGTGATTTAGGGGTCCAAGAGACCCAGTACTTC
>TRBV12-3/TRBV12-4|NA|few|TRBJ1-1
CASSLMSEAFF
TGTGCCAGCAGTTTAATGTCTGAAGCTTTCTTT
>TRBV28|TRBD1|NA|TRBJ1-1
CASRYSRGQGNTEAFF
TGTGCCAGCCGTTATTCGAGGGGGCAAGGGAACACTGAAGCTTTCTTT
>TRBV27|NA|few|TRBJ2-2
CASSLSPAAVGELFF
TGTGCCAGCAGTTTATCACCAGCCGCGGTCGGGGAGCTGTTTTTT
>TRBV5-1|NA|many|TRBJ2-3
CASTLAGDTQYF
TGCGCCAGCACCCTTGCAGGAGATACGCAGTATTTT
>TRBV29-1|NA|few|TRBJ2-5
CSVSNSTRGETQYF
TGCAGCGTTTCCAACTCCACTAGGGGGGAGACCCAGTACTTC
>TRBV3-1|NA|NA|TRBJ1-1
CASSAAPGGLNTEAFF
TGTGCCAGCAGCGCTGCTCCCGGGGGTTTGAACACTGAAGCTTTCTTT
>TRBV7-9|NA|NA|TRBJ2-1
CASSHAGLGEGDEQFF
TGTGCCAGCAGCCACGCCGGTTTGGGTGAGGGGGATGAGCAGTTCTTC
>TRBV25-1|TRBD1|NA|TRBJ1-1
CASVQGFRDGNTEAFF
TGTGCCAGCGTACAGGGGTTTCGCGATGGGAACACTGAAGCTTTCTTT
>TRBV7-2|TRBD2|NA|TRBJ2-7
CASSRTSGRAYF
TGTGCCAGCAGCCGGACTAGCGGGAGGGCCTACTTC
>TRBV7-6|TRBD2|many|TRBJ2-5
CASSLSGRVQETQYF
TGTGCCAGCAGCCTAAGCGGGAGGGTTCAAGAGACCCAGTACTTC
>TRBV4-2|NA|NA|TRBJ2-7
CASSQYSRDWRFEQYF
TGTGCCAGCAGCCAATACAGCAGGGACTGGCGTTTCGAGCAGTACTTC
>TRBV6-5|NA|few|TRBJ2-6
CASSSHRIHSGANVLTF
TGTGCCAGCAGTTCCCACAGGATTCACTCTGGGGCCAACGTCCTGACTTTC
>TRBV16|NA|NA|TRBJ1-5
CASSQSSRSRGGQPQHF
TGTGCCAGCAGCCAATCGTCTCGCAGCCGTGGGGGCCAGCCCCAGCATTTT
>TRBV7-9|NA|many|TRBJ1-1
CASSLEAGTEAFF
TGTGCCAGCAGCTTAGAGGCTGGCACTGAAGCTTTCTTT
>TRBV27|TRBD2|few|TRBJ2-6
CASSLSRLAGALRANVLTF
TGTGCCAGCAGTTTATCGCGACTAGCGGGAGCCCTGAGGGCCAACGTCCTGACTTTC
>TRBV12-3/TRBV12-4|TRBD2|many|TRBJ2-1
CASTPQRLAGGEQFF
TGTGCCAGCACCCCTCAACGACTAGCGGGAGGTGAGCAGTTCTTC
>TRBV29-1|TRBD1|NA|TRBJ2-7
CSVEDRRTGVYEQYF
TGCAGCGTTGAAGATCGGCGGACAGGGGTATACGAGCAGTACTTC
>TRBV12-3/TRBV12-4|NA|NA|TRBJ2-2
CASSLVVFSSLDTGELFF
TGTGCCAGCAGTTTAGTGGTCTTTTCTAGCCTCGACACCGGGGAGCTGTTTTTT
>TRBV4-3|NA|few|TRBJ2-1
CASSQDLGSTPYNEQFF
TGCGCCAGCAGCCAAGACCTCGGTAGCACCCCCTACAATGAGCAGTTCTTC
>TRBV29-1|NA|NA|TRBJ2-3
CSVVIAHRGTQYF
TGCAGCGTTGTAATTGCCCACCGAGGTACGCAGTATTTT
>TRBV24-1|NA|once|TRBJ2-2
CATSGGFQFPGELFF
TGTGCCACCAGTGGAGGTTTCCAGTTCCCCGGGGAGCTGTTTTTT
>TRBV5-1|NA|many|TRBJ2-2
CASSLDRGALTGELFF
TGCGCCAGCAGCTTGGACCGGGGCGCGCTCACCGGGGAGCTGTTTTTT
>TRBV29-1|NA|many|TRBJ2-1
CSVGQYNEQFF
TGCAGCGTCGGACAGTACAATGAGCAGTTCTTC
>TRBV20-1|TRBD1|few|TRBJ2-5
CSATPGQGLWETQYF
TGCAGTGCTACCCCGGGACAGGGGTTATGGGAGACCCAGTACTTC
>TRBV20-1|TRBD2|many|TRBJ2-3
CSAEGLVRDTQYF
TGCAGTGCTGAGGGACTAGTGAGAGATACGCAGTATTTT
>TRBV7-9|NA|few|TRBJ1-1
CASSLGVHLNTEAFF
TGTGCCAGCAGCTTAGGGGTACATTTGAACACTGAAGCTTTCTTT
>TRBV12-3/TRBV12-4|TRBD1|NA|TRBJ1-5
CASRRGGGQGGSGQPQHF
TGTGCCAGCAGGCGAGGTGGGGGACAGGGAGGTTCCGGTCAGCCCCAGCATTTT
>TRBV20-1|NA|NA|TRBJ1-3
CSARSGASGNTIYF
TGCAGTGCTAGATCAGGAGCCTCTGGAAACACCATATATTTT
>TRBV21-1|NA|NA|TRBJ2-5
CASSTWDRKETQYF
TGTGCCAGCAGCACCTGGGACCGAAAGGAGACCCAGTACTTC
>TRBV11-2|NA|NA|TRBJ2-3
CASSSGATKRTDTQYF
TGTGCCAGCAGCTCGGGAGCCACTAAGCGCACAGATACGCAGTATTTT
>TRBV11-2|TRBD1|NA|TRBJ2-2
CASSFRVQGHTGELFF
TGTGCCAGCAGCTTTAGAGTACAGGGGCACACCGGGGAGCTGTTTTTT
>TRBV7-2|TRBD2|few|TRBJ2-7
CASSLPVRASGTYEQYF
TGTGCCAGCAGCTTACCGGTAAGGGCTAGCGGAACCTACGAGCAGTACTTC
>TRBV5-1|NA|many|TRBJ2-7
CASRDWGDQKSYEQYF
TGCGCCAGCAGGGATTGGGGGGACCAAAAGTCCTACGAGCAGTACTTC
>TRBV19|TRBD2|few|TRBJ2-1
CASSYPSGGPYHEQFF
TGTGCCAGTAGTTATCCTAGCGGGGGACCCTACCATGAGCAGTTCTTC
>TRBV7-8|TRBD2|NA|TRBJ2-4
CASSLVLRESVKNMQYF
TGTGCCAGCAGCTTAGTGTTGCGGGAGTCCGTCAAAAACATGCAGTACTTC
>TRBV27|NA|once|TRBJ2-1
CASSFSPTENEQFF
TGTGCCAGCAGTTTCTCTCCAACGGAGAATGAGCAGTTCTTC
>TRBV15|NA|few|TRBJ2-1
CATSAGLYNEQFF
TGTGCCACCAGCGCAGGTCTTTACAATGAGCAGTTCTTC
>TRBV11-2|NA|NA|TRBJ2-3
CASSLLIQGRRSADTQYF
TGTGCCAGCAGCTTACTCATCCAGGGGCGGAGGTCGGCAGATACGCAGTATTTT
>TRBV7-6|TRBD1|NA|TRBJ1-1
CASSSLQGRGTEAFF
TGTGCCAGCAGCTCACTACAGGGGAGGGGCACTGAAGCTTTCTTT
>TRBV28|TRBD2|few|TRBJ2-3
CASSLAPGSGSPSSTDTQYF
TGTGCCAGCAGTTTAGCCCCGGGGAGCGGGAGCCCTTCTAGCACAGATACGCAGTATTTT
>TRBV6-4|NA|few|TRBJ2-7
CASSDGRNMKQYF
TGTGCCAGCAGCGATGGACGTAACATGAAGCAGTACTTC
>TRBV20-1|TRBD1|NA|TRBJ2-1
CSARTPGTVPSSEQFF
TGCAGTGCTAGGACGCCCGGGACAGTGCCTTCAAGTGAGCAGTTCTTC
>TRBV9|NA|few|TRBJ2-7
CASSVGPVNEQYF
TGTGCCAGCAGCGTAGGGCCAGTTAACGAGCAGTACTTC
>TRBV7-2|TRBD2|few|TRBJ2-1
CASSLIAGGSSEQFF
TGTGCCAGCAGCTTAATAGCGGGAGGGTCCAGCGAGCAGTTCTTC
>TRBV5-1|NA|many|TRBJ2-1
CASSLTGPTYNEQFF
TGCGCCAGCAGCTTGACAGGCCCTACCTACAATGAGCAGTTCTTC
>TRBV6-5|NA|NA|TRBJ1-2
CASRGRHAYGYTF
TGTGCCAGCAGGGGGAGACACGCGTATGGCTACACCTTC
>TRBV6-5|NA|NA|TRBJ2-1
CASSYSKNRYEQFF
TGTGCCAGCAGTTACTCGAAGAACCGGTACGAGCAGTTCTTC
>TRBV25-1|NA|NA|TRBJ2-3
CASRNPLDTQYF
TGTGCCAGTCGGAATCCCTTAGATACGCAGTATTTT
>TRBV6-4|TRBD2|NA|TRBJ2-1
CASKLVAGGPGNEQFF
TGTGCCAGCAAACTGGTAGCGGGAGGGCCGGGGAATGAGCAGTTCTTC
>TRBV6-5|TRBD1|few|TRBJ1-2
CASSSHDPGQDYYGYTF
TGTGCCAGCAGTTCCCATGATCCGGGACAGGATTACTATGGCTACACCTTC
>TRBV30|NA|few|TRBJ2-1
CAWTVDNEQFF
TGTGCCTGGACTGTAGACAATGAGCAGTTCTTC